This T cell receptor beta chain originates from a study of T cells after yellow fever vaccination. Overall study findings and caveats: Booster sampling recovered most clones from primary vaccination (about 97% CD4, around 90% CD8).

The TCR cDNA carried a universal primer site and UMIs from 5'RACE template switching. TCRdb recomputed calls from the 5' RACE reads with MiXCR, one row per CDR3 protein. Of approximately 240,000 distinct CDR3 sequences listed, approximately 3.6% are singletons. This clonotype has ten or more counts. Its antigen is unidentified. CDR3 length equals 10 residues. The germline V gene encodes CDR1 SQVTM and CDR2 ANQGSEA. Trimming removed 7 bases at V and 11 bases at J, with 12 bases between. The chain uses TRBV29-1 and TRBJ2-1; D is possibly TRBD1 (7 bases). The sample here was PBMCs, taken 15 days after the yellow fever booster vaccination. The receptor comes from a young man who received the YFV17D yellow fever vaccine. The CDR3 DNA reads TGCAGCGGGCGGGACAGCCAGCAGTTCTTC. As protein: CSGRDSQQFF.